The next 9 T cell receptor beta chains were all read from a single sample in a study of cytomegalovirus exposure and HLA in healthy donors. Primers included in the PCR were 60 Vbeta and 13 Jbeta primers. Generated by immunoSEQ multiplex PCR, the TCRdb table keeps only in-frame clones and is missing some. This sample has 100,000 to 120,000 clones, with less than 85% found just once. Sequencing input: PBMCs. Receptors were obtained from a man between 25 and 39 years old in good health and CMV-seropositive.

The CDR3 sequence: CASSIGTGRDTEAFF. CDR3 sequence (DNA): TGTGCCAGTAGTATAGGGACGGGCAGGGACACTGAAGCTTTCTTT. This chain joins TRBV19 and TRBJ1-1; weak D call: TRBD1 (5 bases). The CDR3 has 15 residues. The V and J ends lost 1 base and 3 bases respectively, with 12 bases between them. Looked up from germline, CDR1 is LNHDA and CDR2 is SQIVND (reference sequence).

The chain couples TRBV30 to TRBJ2-3, with TRBD1 matching 8 bases. Losses at the gene ends were 3 bases for V and 2 bases for J; bases not matched to a gene: 10. The CDR3 loop spans 16 amino acids. Germline V gene lookup returns CDR1 GTSNPN and CDR2 SVGIG (reference sequence). The CDR3 region is CAWSQGAGEPTDTQYF. The CDR3 DNA reads TGTGCCTGGAGCCAGGGGGCAGGGGAGCCCACAGATACGCAGTATTTT.

The rearrangement links TRBV19 to TRBJ1-2; D is uncertain. The CDR3 runs to 13 residues. V lost 3 bases, J lost 8 bases, and 13 bases lay in between. The V gene's germline CDR1 is LNHDA and CDR2 SQIVND (reference sequence). CDR3 in amino acids: CASSIEGTGGYTF. CDR3 DNA sequence: TGTGCCAGTAGTATTGAGGGCACGGGCGGCTACACCTTC.

The chain recombines TRBV5-5 with TRBJ2-3; D might be TRBD1 (5 bases). Trimming removed 3 bases at V and 0 bases at J, with 8 bases between. This CDR3 is 14 amino acids long. CDR1 and CDR2 from the germline V gene are SGHKS and YYEKEE (reference sequence). CDR3 protein: CASSSGQSTDTQYF. The CDR3 nucleotides are TGTGCCAGCAGCTCAGGACAAAGCACAGATACGCAGTATTTT.

A word on this clone: One end of the junction varies from germline; a read error may be responsible. This rearrangement joins TRBV11-3 to TRBJ2-7; D is uncertain. CDR3 length: 14 amino acids. Germline CDR1 SGHNT, CDR2 YENEEA. Here the CDR3 reads CASSLGSPGYGQYF. CDR3 sequence (DNA): TGTGCCAGCAGCTTAGGTTCCCCAGGTTACGGGCAGTACTTC. Full variable domain (missing parts from reference TRBV11-3 and TRBJ2-7): EAGVVQSPRYKIIEKKQPVAFWCNPISGHNTLYWYLQNLGQGPELLIRYENEEAVDDSQLPKDRFSAERLKGVDSTLKIQPAELGDSAVYLCASSLGSPGYGQYFGPGTRLTVT.

The V and J genes are TRBV19 and TRBJ1-1, with 8 bases matching TRBD1. CDR3 size: 15 residues. CDR1 and CDR2 (germline): LNHDA, SQIVND (reference sequence). V was pared by 5 bases and J by 1 base, with 6 bases of the junction left unmatched. The CDR3 DNA follows: TGTGCCAGTAGTTCCTCCGGGACAGGGAACACTGAAGCTTTCTTT. It is translated as CASSSSGTGNTEAFF.

The gene calls are TRBV5-8 and TRBJ2-3; the D gene is possibly TRBD2 (6 bases). The germline V gene has CDR1 SGHTS and CDR2 YDEGEE. The CDR3 has 15 amino acids. The V end was cut by 0 bases, the J end by 2 bases, with 10 bases between. Here the CDR3 reads CASSLEEGFTDTQYF. CDR3 bases: TGTGCCAGCAGCTTGGAGGAGGGTTTCACAGATACGCAGTATTTT.

The chain employs TRBV27 and TRBJ1-1; TRBD1 aligns across 8 bases. This CDR3 comprises 15 residues. The germline CDR1 and CDR2 sequences are MNHEY and SMNVEV (reference sequence). The trim removed 3 bases at V and 3 bases at J, leaving 6 bases unmatched. In nucleotides, the CDR3 is TGTGCCAGCAGTTTTTCAGGGGGCTTGGACACTGAAGCTTTCTTT. It translates to CASSFSGGLDTEAFF.

This chain uses TRBV9 with TRBJ2-2; perhaps TRBD2 as D (8 bases). Per the germline V gene, CDR1 is SGDLS and CDR2 is YYNGEE. The CDR3 sequence is 16 residues long. Trimming shortened V by 0 bases and J by 7 bases, and 16 bases separated the two germline ends. CDR3 nucleotides: TGTGCCAGCAGCGTAGCTCGGGAGGGGGCTCTCGGGGAGCTGTTTTTT. Its translation is CASSVAREGALGELFF.